This T cell receptor beta chain is from a study of response to subunit inactivated influenza vaccine. This clonotype was counted many times. Its antigen is as yet unknown. TCRdb independently ran MiXCR on the RT-PCR reads; one entry per CDR3 protein. The sample has 550,000 to 650,000 distinct CDR3 sequences, approximately 12% seen once. Overall study findings and caveats: Authors suggested that a seasonal influenza vaccination recruits few new T cells each time.

This CDR3 contains 16 residues. Germline CDR1 is MGHRA and CDR2 is YSYEKL. The V gene lost 1 base and the J gene lost 5 bases, with 17 bases spanning the gap. Material: PBMCs from blood, obtained on the day of vaccination. J is TRBJ2-5 and V is TRBV4-1, with D uncertain. The TCR was taken from a man aged 50-60 years who received an inactivated influenza vaccine. The CDR3 sequence: CASSQGRWGGGETQYF. The DNA for the CDR3 is TGCGCCAGCAGCCAAGGCAGGTGGGGTGGTGGCGAGACCCAGTACTTC.